This TCR beta chain was found in a study of blood T cell repertoires in COVID-19. Looking at the study overall: Researchers got acute and convalescent COVID-19 samples from the United States, Italy and Spain.

Germline CDR1 and CDR2: SGHAT and FQNNGV. V trimming: 5 bases; J trimming: 7 bases; junction bases outside the gene matches: 2. The CDR3 contains 12 residues. The Seattle site enrolled patients during active infection and followed them longitudinally. Methods used by the authors: The assay estimated nucleated cells by amplifying reference gene primers. The data were produced by immunoSEQ multiplex PCR, yet TCRdb's version contains in-frame clones alone and is incomplete. From that table come the V and J calls and clone size; the DNA was used to work out D and trimming. Among around 310,000 clones listed, 80% to 95% were seen once. For this clone: Other DNA variants within this sample encode the same CDR3.

The chain carries TRBV11-2 and TRBJ2-1; 7 bases agree with TRBD2. This clonotype was obtained from a woman in her 30s with COVID-19, enrolled during active disease. The specimen sequenced was peripheral blood. In DNA form, the CDR3 reads TGTGCCAGCAGCCCACTAGCGAATGAGCAGTTCTTC. This translates into CASSPLANEQFF.